This T cell receptor beta chain appears in the sequencing data of a study of Graves' ophthalmopathy and Graves' hyperthyroidism. Study-level information: Stable hyperthyroidism referred to disease that showed no ophthalmopathy within 18 months of follow-up.

Study-level points and caveats: Separation of ophthalmopathy from stable hyperthyroidism was achieved by a 13-signature model, at roughly 88% sensitivity and under 82% specificity. Most expanded thyroid clonotypes above 0.001 frequency also appeared in blood.

Amplification from RNA transcripts yielded the TCR beta CDR3 regions. First-round RT-PCR employed HTBI primers, with a second-round multiplex PCR after it. TCRdb independently ran MiXCR on the multiplex PCR reads; one entry per CDR3 protein. This sample has 450,000 to 600,000 distinct CDR3 sequences, with just under 40% found just once. The CDR3 covers 14 residues. CDR1 LNHDA and CDR2 SQIVND come from the germline V gene (reference sequence). V dropped 5 bases and J dropped 2 bases, with 13 bases sitting between them. This clonotype occurred many times. Its specificity is not known. Sequencing input: peripheral blood or thyroid tissue (not recorded which). The sequence was collected from an adult man with Graves' hyperthyroidism. V gene TRBV19 combines with J gene TRBJ2-7, with no clear D. The CDR3 nucleotides are TGTGCCAGTAGTCTAGGGATCATAACCTACGAGCAGTACTTC. It is translated as CASSLGIITYEQYF.